Following are 24 T cell receptor beta chains from one sample sequenced in a study of T cell responses to AZD1222 COVID-19 vaccine. Profiled with immunoSEQ multiplex PCR; TCRdb holds only in-frame clones, not every one. The sample lists 100,000 to 150,000 clones; 93% were seen once. Sequencing used peripheral blood, obtained on day 0 of AZD1222 vaccination. These receptor sequences come from an adult in good health.

The V gene is TRBV7-8, the J gene TRBJ1-1, with 12 bases identical to TRBD1. Germline CDR1 is SGHVS and CDR2 is FQNEAQ. The V and J ends lost 4 bases and 5 bases, in that order; junction bases with no gene match: 8. The CDR3 has 16 residues. CDR3 sequence: CASSSRDRGRRTEAFF. DNA of the CDR3: TGTGCCAGCAGCTCCCGGGACAGGGGGCGCCGAACTGAAGCTTTCTTT. The whole variable domain, filled in from reference TRBV7-8 and TRBJ1-1, reads GAGVSQSPRYKVAKRGQDVALRCDPISGHVSLFWYQQALGQGPEFLTYFQNEAQLDKSGLPSDRFFAERPEGSVSTLKIQRTQQEDSAVYLCASSSRDRGRRTEAFFGQGTRLTVV.

This chain connects TRBV7-2 to TRBJ1-1; tentatively, D is TRBD1 (5 bases). CDR1 is SGHTA and CDR2 is FQGNSA in the germline V gene. This CDR3 comprises 14 residues. V was pared by 3 bases and J by 4 bases, with 12 bases between. In DNA, the CDR3 is TGTGCCAGCAGCTTGACGGGAGGGGCCACTGAAGCTTTCTTT. Residues: CASSLTGGATEAFF.

The chain employs TRBV6-5 and TRBJ1-1; 8 nucleotides align to TRBD1. V dropped 4 bases and J dropped 5; count of bases not matched to a gene: 9. CDR1 and CDR2 (germline): MNHEY, SVGAGI. CDR3 size: 15 residues. CDR3 sequence (DNA): TGTGCCAGCAGTTCCCGGCGCAGGGGGCTAACTGAAGCTTTCTTT. Protein: CASSSRRRGLTEAFF.

The CDR3 DNA sequence: TGTGCCAGCAAATTAGGGGGGGGCTCGGAGACCCAGTACTTC. Amino acid sequence: CASKLGGGSETQYF. The chain combines TRBV7-6 with TRBJ2-5; possibly TRBD2 for D (7 bases). Germline-derived CDR1 and CDR2 are SGHVS and FNYEAQ. The CDR3 is made up of 14 amino acids. The V and J ends lost 7 bases and 5 bases respectively, with 17 bases between them.

The rearrangement joins TRBV28 to TRBJ1-6; D might be TRBD1 (6 bases). Germline CDR1 is MDHEN and CDR2 is SYDVKM. There are 17 residues in the CDR3. The V end lost 6 bases, the J end lost 7 bases, and 22 bases lay between the germline ends. The chain's CDR3 is CASRRNKGGGANSPLHF. CDR3 in DNA: TGTGCCAGCAGACGTAACAAGGGCGGGGGCGCAAATTCACCCCTCCACTTT.

The rearrangement joins TRBV2 to TRBJ1-2; D gene unclear. This CDR3 spans 15 amino acids. V was shortened by 5 bases and J by 4 bases, with 17 bases between the two germline ends. Germline CDR1 and CDR2: SNHLY and FYNNEI. DNA for the CDR3: TGTGCCAGCAGTACCCGTGGGAACGATATCTATGGCTACACCTTC. Translating it yields CASSTRGNDIYGYTF.

V gene TRBV6-2 or TRBV6-3 combines with J gene TRBJ2-5, with 10 bases fitting TRBD2. This CDR3 comprises 17 residues. CDR1 is MNHEY and CDR2 is SVGEGT in the germline V gene. V gave up 4 bases and J gave up 5 bases; unmatched junction bases: 13. The CDR3 protein is CASSWRGLAGVGETQYF. The DNA for the CDR3 is TGTGCCAGCAGTTGGAGGGGGCTAGCGGGAGTCGGGGAGACCCAGTACTTC.

The rearrangement joins TRBV14 to TRBJ1-2; perhaps TRBD1 as D (6 bases). V was pared by 1 base and J by 4 bases, with 13 bases between. This CDR3 is 15 amino acids long. Looked up from germline, CDR1 is SGHDN and CDR2 is FVKESK. The CDR3 nucleotides read TGTGCCAGCAGCCAAGGTCGGGCAGGGGTCTATGGCTACACCTTC. Its protein is CASSQGRAGVYGYTF.

The chain uses TRBV4-3 and TRBJ2-5; D is uncertain. V lost 0 bases and J 5 bases, leaving 13 bases between the germline ends. The CDR3 totals 15 residues. Germline V CDR1 and CDR2: LGHNA, YSLEER. CDR3 amino acids: CASSQETQPSETQYF. The CDR3 DNA sequence: TGCGCCAGCAGCCAAGAAACACAACCGTCGGAGACCCAGTACTTC.

The V and J genes are TRBV12-3 or TRBV12-4 and TRBJ1-1; D ambiguous. The V end lost 3 bases, the J end lost 13 bases, and 15 bases lay between the germline ends. The CDR3 covers 12 residues. The CDR3 here is CASSFNQLEVFF. The CDR3, as DNA: TGTGCCAGCAGTTTTAACCAGCTCGAGGTTTTCTTT.

V usage is TRBV18 and J usage is TRBJ2-4, with 7 bases fitting TRBD2. Germline V gene sequence: CDR1 KGHSH, CDR2 LQKENI. This CDR3 comprises 13 residues. V trimming: 5 bases; J trimming: 4 bases; junction bases outside the gene matches: 2. CDR3 amino acids: CASSAGEKNIQYF. The CDR3 DNA follows: TGTGCCAGCTCAGCGGGGGAGAAAAACATTCAGTACTTC.

The chain couples TRBV10-3 to TRBJ2-7; possibly TRBD2 for D (5 bases). The V gene's germline CDR1 is ENHRY and CDR2 SYGVKD. V was shortened by 3 bases and J by 2 bases, with 5 bases between the two germline ends. The CDR3 covers 12 residues. CDR3 DNA: TGTGCCATCAGTGAACTAGCCTACGAGCAGTACTTC. Translated, it gives CAISELAYEQYF.

The chain recombines TRBV11-2 with TRBJ1-2, with unresolved D. CDR1 is SGHAT, CDR2 FQNNGV, per germline. V gave up 6 bases and J gave up 5 bases, with 13 bases separating them. The CDR3 has 13 amino acids. As DNA, the CDR3 is TGTGCCAGCAGTTCCAACGGGCAGTATGGCTACACCTTC. This codes for CASSSNGQYGYTF.

The rearrangement links TRBV3-1 (or the pseudogene TRBV3-2) to TRBJ1-1; a weak D match, TRBD1 (5 bases). Germline CDR1 is LGHDT and CDR2 is YNNKEL (reference sequence). This CDR3 is built from 17 residues. The ends were cut back, 1 base at V and 4 bases at J, with 19 bases in the middle. The chain's CDR3 is CASSQGRGIALLTEAFF. CDR3 nucleotides: TGTGCCAGCAGCCAAGGTCGGGGGATAGCCCTCCTCACTGAAGCTTTCTTT.

The rearrangement uses TRBV19 and TRBJ1-5; D ambiguous. Germline lookup yields CDR1 LNHDA and CDR2 SQIVND (reference sequence). V shed 7 bases and J shed 5 bases, with 12 bases lying between them. This CDR3 has 13 amino acids. The CDR3 protein is CASTTGFDQPQHF. The CDR3 nucleotides read TGTGCCAGTACCACCGGGTTTGATCAGCCCCAGCATTTT. Variable domain in full (rest from reference TRBV19 and TRBJ1-5): DGGITQSPKYLFRKEGQNVTLSCEQNLNHDAMYWYRQDPGQGLRLIYYSQIVNDFQKGDIAEGYSVSREKKESFPLTVTSAQKNPTAFYLCASTTGFDQPQHFGDGTRLSIL.

The CDR3 nucleotides read TGTGCCAGCAGCCTACAGGTCTACGAGCAGTACTTC. Translating it yields CASSLQVYEQYF. This chain connects TRBV7-2 to TRBJ2-7, with D possibly TRBD1 on 5 matching bases. The CDR3 has 12 residues. Germline assignment: CDR1 SGHTA and CDR2 FQGNSA. V lost 5 bases, J lost 3 bases, and 8 bases lay in between.

The chain is built from TRBV11-3 and TRBJ2-2; D ambiguous. This CDR3 spans 12 amino acids. The germline V and J ends were trimmed by 1 base and 7 bases, with 4 bases remaining between them. Germline CDR1 is SGHNT and CDR2 is YENEEA. CDR3 region: CASSLGVGELFF. CDR3 DNA: TGTGCCAGCAGCTTAGGAGTCGGGGAGCTGTTTTTT.

The chain combines TRBV29-1 with TRBJ1-2; D gene uncertain. Deletions cut 3 bases from V and 4 bases from J, with 9 bases between. Germline V gene lookup returns CDR1 SQVTM and CDR2 ANQGSEA. The CDR3 runs to 12 residues. The CDR3 DNA is TGCAGCGTTGATACAGAGCTCTATGGCTACACCTTC. It translates to CSVDTELYGYTF.

This clone was seen just once. This rearrangement joins TRBV10-2 to TRBJ2-7; D may be TRBD2 (5 bases). The germline CDR1 and CDR2 sequences are WSHSY and SAAADI. Trimming cost V 3 bases and J 5 bases, with 14 bases left between them. There are 14 residues in the CDR3. The CDR3 is CASSEARERDEQYF. CDR3 in DNA: TGCGCCAGCAGTGAAGCCCGGGAAAGGGACGAGCAGTACTTC.

This rearrangement joins TRBV6-2 or TRBV6-3 to TRBJ2-7, with unresolved D. Germline CDR1 reads MNHEY; CDR2 reads SVGEGT. CDR3 size: 12 residues. V lost 5 bases, J lost 0 bases, and 5 bases lay in between. The CDR3 loop is CASSTYSYEQYF. DNA of the CDR3: TGTGCCAGCAGTACCTACTCCTACGAGCAGTACTTC.

The CDR3 DNA sequence: TGTGCCAGCAGCTTAACCCCTTATGATGAGACCCAGTACTTC. It codes for CASSLTPYDETQYF. J is TRBJ2-5 and V is TRBV11-3; D uncertain. Trimming pared 2 bases from V and 5 bases from J, leaving 12 bases between. Germline values: CDR1 SGHNT, CDR2 YENEEA. The CDR3 sequence is 14 residues long.

The chain carries TRBV4-2 and TRBJ2-7; 9 nucleotides agree with TRBD1. J was trimmed by 6 bases and V by 3 bases; bases with no gene match: 12. From germline, CDR1 is LGHNA and CDR2 YNFKEQ. The CDR3 is made up of 16 amino acids. CDR3 in amino acids: CASSQAGTGLRGEQYF. CDR3 coding DNA: TGTGCCAGCAGCCAGGCCGGGACAGGGCTGCGAGGCGAGCAGTACTTC.

This rearrangement joins TRBV28 to TRBJ2-7; 7 bases match TRBD1. The CDR3 extends over 15 amino acids. The germline V gene encodes CDR1 MDHEN and CDR2 SYDVKM. After removal of 6 bases from V and 0 bases from J, the junction contained 8 bases not matched to a gene. CDR3 residues: CASRPGQASSYEQYF. DNA for the CDR3: TGTGCCAGCAGGCCCGGACAGGCGAGCTCCTACGAGCAGTACTTC.

This CDR3 reads CSVETGENTEAFF. The CDR3 DNA reads as TGCAGCGTTGAAACAGGGGAGAACACTGAAGCTTTCTTT. The rearrangement links TRBV29-1 to TRBJ1-1; TRBD1 matches at 7 bases. CDR1 is SQVTM, CDR2 ANQGSEA, per germline. The CDR3 consists of 13 residues. The V and J ends lost 2 bases and 1 base, in that order; junction bases with no gene match: 1. The full variable domain, with the rest looked up from reference TRBV29-1 and TRBJ1-1, is SAVISQKPSRDICQRGTSLTIQCQVDSQVTMMFWYRQQPGQSLTLIATANQGSEATYESGFVIDKFPISRPNLTFSTLTVSNMSPEDSSIYLCSVETGENTEAFFGQGTRLTVV.